The 14 T cell receptor beta chains below all came from one sample that was sequenced in a study of OX40 agonist ivuxolimab in advanced cancers. Libraries were built with the immunoSEQ multiplex PCR assay. TCRdb took over this immuneACCESS table, retaining in-frame rearrangements with V and J assigned. Such tables are incomplete; in checked studies, under half of the missing clones stem from an unresolved V gene, and the remainder is unexplained. Present in this sample are some 140,000 clones, about nine tenths of which were seen just once. Less than 1.1% of the sample is in the top ten clones. This material consisted of CD4+ or CD8+ T cells sorted from blood, taken in a trial of the OX40 agonist ivuxolimab. All receptors derive from an adult with an advanced solid tumor such as melanoma, head and neck, liver or kidney cancer.

This chain joins TRBV2 and TRBJ1-2, with D possibly being TRBD1 (6 bases). Germline assignment: CDR1 SNHLY and CDR2 FYNNEI. CDR3 length: 14 residues. The V gene lost 2 bases and the J gene lost 6 bases, with 13 bases spanning the gap. The CDR3 nucleotides read TGTGCCAGCAGTGAAATGGGCAGGGGACATGGCTACACCTTC. This codes for CASSEMGRGHGYTF.

The chain couples TRBV28 to TRBJ1-1, with D unclear. CDR1 and CDR2 from the germline V gene are MDHEN and SYDVKM. Trimming removed 8 bases from V and 0 bases from J, with 7 bases in between. The CDR3 consists of 12 residues. CDR3 coding DNA: TGTGCCAGCGGACTCATGAACACTGAAGCTTTCTTT. Translating gives CASGLMNTEAFF.

The V gene is TRBV5-1, the J gene TRBJ1-1; D is uncertain. V shed 4 bases and J shed 1 base, with 14 bases lying between them. CDR1 and CDR2 (germline): SGHRS, YFSETQ. CDR3 size: 15 residues. CDR3 DNA sequence: TGCGCCAGCAGCCCGAGAACGTACGGGAACACTGAAGCTTTCTTT. Translation gives CASSPRTYGNTEAFF.

This rearrangement joins TRBV9 to TRBJ2-5; 9 bases agree with TRBD2. This CDR3 has 16 residues. The V gene end was trimmed by 1 base and the J gene end by 1 base; junction bases not matched to a gene: 5. From germline, CDR1 is SGDLS and CDR2 YYNGEE. The CDR3 coding sequence is TGTGCCAGCAGCGTACAGGCGGGAGGGCCCCAAGAGACCCAGTACTTC. It encodes CASSVQAGGPQETQYF.

The chain employs TRBV18 and TRBJ1-1; no reliable D call. V lost 2 bases to trimming and J lost 4 bases, with 14 bases between them. The germline V gene encodes CDR1 KGHSH and CDR2 LQKENI. CDR3 size: 15 residues. CDR3: CASSPRADGTTEAFF. The DNA of the CDR3 is TGTGCCAGCTCACCAAGGGCCGACGGAACCACTGAAGCTTTCTTT.

This chain's CDR3 is CASSPTGSSLYEQYF. In DNA, the CDR3 is TGTGCCAGCTCACCGACCGGCAGTTCTCTCTACGAGCAGTACTTC. The V and J genes are TRBV18 and TRBJ2-7; D uncertain. Deletions cut 3 bases from V and 3 bases from J, with 15 bases between. CDR3 length: 15 residues. Germline CDR1 reads KGHSH; CDR2 reads LQKENI.

This clone came up a few times. V gene TRBV4-2 combines with J gene TRBJ1-1; D remains ambiguous. V dropped 2 bases and J dropped 1 base, with 8 bases sitting between them. This CDR3 has 14 amino acids. Germline values: CDR1 LGHNA, CDR2 YNFKEQ. The CDR3 coding sequence is TGTGCCAGCAGCCAATTGGGTGAGAACACTGAAGCTTTCTTT. Translation gives CASSQLGENTEAFF.

The V and J genes are TRBV13 and TRBJ2-7; TRBD2 agrees at 12 bases. The CDR3 spans 16 residues. V dropped 5 bases and J dropped 3; count of bases not matched to a gene: 8. The germline CDR1 and CDR2 sequences are PRHDT and FYEKMQ (reference sequence). The CDR3 coding sequence is TGTGCCAGCAGCACACTGACTAGCGGGAGAGGCTACGAGCAGTACTTC. Protein sequence: CASSTLTSGRGYEQYF.

This sequence joins TRBV5-4 and TRBJ2-7; 7 bases map to TRBD1. After removal of 4 bases from V and 7 bases from J, the junction contained 14 bases not matched to a gene. This CDR3 region has 15 residues. Germline loops: CDR1 SGHNT, CDR2 YYREEE (reference sequence). The CDR3 loop reads CASSLVTGVGGEQYF. CDR3 coding DNA: TGTGCCAGCAGCCTAGTAACAGGGGTTGGTGGAGAGCAGTACTTC.

This clone has just one count. J is TRBJ2-7 and V is TRBV5-1, with D tentatively TRBD1 (5 bases). Per the germline V gene, CDR1 is SGHRS and CDR2 is YFSETQ. The CDR3 runs 14 residues. The V end was cut by 0 bases, the J end by 0 bases, with 7 bases between. The CDR3 DNA follows: TGCGCCAGCAGCTTGGACAGGAGCTCCTACGAGCAGTACTTC. It encodes CASSLDRSSYEQYF.

The chain links TRBV10-3 to TRBJ1-2; 9 bases fit TRBD1. The CDR3 spans 13 residues. V lost 11 bases, J lost 4 bases, and 8 bases stayed unmatched. Germline loops: CDR1 ENHRY, CDR2 SYGVKD. The CDR3 DNA follows: TGTGCCGCGACCTCACAGGGGGCCTATGGCTACACCTTC. Translation gives CAATSQGAYGYTF.

The chain has TRBV7-3 and TRBJ2-2; a possible D gene is TRBD2 (5 bases). Germline V gene lookup returns CDR1 SGHTA and CDR2 FQGTGA. The CDR3 is 13 amino acids. The V and J ends lost 5 bases and 7 bases respectively, with 11 bases between them. The CDR3 bases are TGTGCCAGCAGCCGGGATTATGGCGGGGAGCTGTTTTTT. This gives the protein CASSRDYGGELFF.

The chain employs TRBV6-6 and TRBJ1-1; unclear D gene. Trimming took off 2 bases at V and 7 bases at J, with 11 bases between the two ends. In germline, CDR1 is MNHNY, CDR2 SVGAGI (reference sequence). This CDR3 is built from 13 residues. CDR3 region: CASSYGLASEAFF. Here the CDR3 DNA reads TGTGCCAGCAGTTACGGTCTAGCCAGTGAAGCTTTCTTT.

The J gene is TRBJ1-5, the V gene TRBV28, with a weak D call TRBD1 (6 bases). There are 17 residues in the CDR3. V was shortened by 2 bases and J by 7 bases, with 21 bases between the two germline ends. Germline loops: CDR1 MDHEN, CDR2 SYDVKM. The CDR3 reads CASSLGGGGNSRQPQHF. CDR3 coding DNA: TGTGCCAGCAGTTTAGGGGGGGGCGGTAATAGCAGGCAGCCCCAGCATTTT.